The clone carrying this TCR beta chain was observed once. Antigen specificity is unknown. The sample belongs to a study of cytotoxic CD8 clonotypes in ibrutinib-treated CLL. Study-wide background: After a median 12 months on treatment (6 to 36), response samples were drawn. Overall study results and limits: Clonality was elevated at ibrutinib response and had returned toward baseline at progression. Sampling times (in sustained-remission versus progressing patients) were not the same.

This table comes from immunoSEQ multiplex PCR, and its TCRdb copy is limited to in-frame clones, with some not included. Of roughly 180,000 clones listed, over 60% are singletons. Genomic DNA for TCR beta libraries, around 2 micrograms, came from cryopreserved PBMCs. Germline lookup yields CDR1 MNHEY and CDR2 SMNVEV (reference sequence). With 6 bases removed from V and 2 bases from J, the gap between germline ends came to 10 bases. The CDR3 spans 13 residues. The chain couples TRBV27 to TRBJ2-5; D is perhaps TRBD2 (5 bases). Specimen: PBMCs, collected after 24 months of ibrutinib treatment. The TCR was taken from a human donor with chronic lymphocytic leukemia. CDR3 DNA: TGTGCCAGCAGGTCTCTAGCACAAGAGACCCAGTACTTC. Translated: CASRSLAQETQYF.